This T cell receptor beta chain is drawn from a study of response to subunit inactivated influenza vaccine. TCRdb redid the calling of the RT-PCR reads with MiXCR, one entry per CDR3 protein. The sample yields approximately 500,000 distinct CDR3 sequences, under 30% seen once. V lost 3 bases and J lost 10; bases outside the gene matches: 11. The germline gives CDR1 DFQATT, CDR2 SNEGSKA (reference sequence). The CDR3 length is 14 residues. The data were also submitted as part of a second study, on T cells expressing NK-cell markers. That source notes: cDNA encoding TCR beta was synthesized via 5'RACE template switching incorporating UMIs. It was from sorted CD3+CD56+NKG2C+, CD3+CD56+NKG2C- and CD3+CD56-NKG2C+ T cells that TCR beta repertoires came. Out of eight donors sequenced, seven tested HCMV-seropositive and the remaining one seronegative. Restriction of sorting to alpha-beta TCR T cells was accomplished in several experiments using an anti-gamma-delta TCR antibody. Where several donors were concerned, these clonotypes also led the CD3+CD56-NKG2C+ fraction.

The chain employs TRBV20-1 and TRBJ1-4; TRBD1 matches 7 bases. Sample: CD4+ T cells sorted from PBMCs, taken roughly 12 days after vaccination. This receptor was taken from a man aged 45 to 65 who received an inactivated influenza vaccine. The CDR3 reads CSARTEQGSGKLFF. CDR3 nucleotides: TGCAGTGCTAGGACCGAACAGGGGTCTGGAAAACTGTTTTTT.